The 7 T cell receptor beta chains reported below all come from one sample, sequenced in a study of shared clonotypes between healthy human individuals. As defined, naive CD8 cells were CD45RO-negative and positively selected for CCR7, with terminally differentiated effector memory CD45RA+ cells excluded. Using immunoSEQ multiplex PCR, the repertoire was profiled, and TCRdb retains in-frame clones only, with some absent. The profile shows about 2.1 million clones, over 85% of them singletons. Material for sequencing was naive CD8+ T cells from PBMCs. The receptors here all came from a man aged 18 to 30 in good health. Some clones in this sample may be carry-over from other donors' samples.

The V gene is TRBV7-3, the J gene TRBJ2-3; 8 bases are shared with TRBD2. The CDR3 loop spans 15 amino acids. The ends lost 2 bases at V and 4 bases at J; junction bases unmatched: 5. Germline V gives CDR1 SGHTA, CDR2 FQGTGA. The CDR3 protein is CASSLLAGGPDTQYF. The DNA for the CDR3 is TGTGCCAGCAGCTTACTTGCGGGAGGACCAGATACGCAGTATTTT. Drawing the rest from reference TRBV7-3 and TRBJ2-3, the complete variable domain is GAGVSQTPSNKVTEKGKYVELRCDPISGHTALYWYRQSLGQGPEFLIYFQGTGAADDSGLPNDRFFAVRPEGSVSTLKIQRTERGDSAVYLCASSLLAGGPDTQYFGPGTRLTVL.

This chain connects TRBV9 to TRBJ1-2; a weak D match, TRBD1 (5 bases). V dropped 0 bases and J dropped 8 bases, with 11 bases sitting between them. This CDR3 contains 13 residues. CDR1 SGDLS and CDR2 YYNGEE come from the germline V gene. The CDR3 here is CASSVGNGGGYTF. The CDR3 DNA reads TGTGCCAGCAGCGTAGGGAATGGGGGAGGCTACACCTTC.

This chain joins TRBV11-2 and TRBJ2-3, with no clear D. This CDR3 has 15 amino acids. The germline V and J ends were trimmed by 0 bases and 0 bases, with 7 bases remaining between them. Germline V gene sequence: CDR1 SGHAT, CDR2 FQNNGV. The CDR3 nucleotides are TGTGCCAGCAGCTTAGAATACGGGAGCACAGATACGCAGTATTTT. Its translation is CASSLEYGSTDTQYF.

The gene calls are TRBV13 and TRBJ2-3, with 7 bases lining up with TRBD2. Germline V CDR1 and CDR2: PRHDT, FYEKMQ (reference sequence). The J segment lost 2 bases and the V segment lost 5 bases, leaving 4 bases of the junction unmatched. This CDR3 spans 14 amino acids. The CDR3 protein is CASSMSGNTDTQYF. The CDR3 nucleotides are TGTGCCAGCAGCATGAGCGGGAACACAGATACGCAGTATTTT.

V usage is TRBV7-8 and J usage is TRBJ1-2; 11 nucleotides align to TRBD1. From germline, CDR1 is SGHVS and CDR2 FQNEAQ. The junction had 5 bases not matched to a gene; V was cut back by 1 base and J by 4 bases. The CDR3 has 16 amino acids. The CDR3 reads CASSLDWTGGGYGYTF. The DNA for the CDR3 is TGTGCCAGCAGCTTAGATTGGACAGGGGGCGGCTATGGCTACACCTTC.

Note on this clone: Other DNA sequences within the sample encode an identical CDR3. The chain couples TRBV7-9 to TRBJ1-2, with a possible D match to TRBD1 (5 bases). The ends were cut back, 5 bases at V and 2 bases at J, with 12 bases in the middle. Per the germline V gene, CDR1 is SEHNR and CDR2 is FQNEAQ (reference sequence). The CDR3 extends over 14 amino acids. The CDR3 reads CASSPRDGNYGYTF. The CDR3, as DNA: TGTGCCAGCAGCCCCCGGGACGGGAACTATGGCTACACCTTC.

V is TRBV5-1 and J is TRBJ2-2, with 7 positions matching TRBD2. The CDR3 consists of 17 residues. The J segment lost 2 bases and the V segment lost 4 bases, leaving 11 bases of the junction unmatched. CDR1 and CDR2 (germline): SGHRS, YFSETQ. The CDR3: CASSPAGVAVNTGELFF. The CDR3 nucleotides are TGCGCCAGCAGCCCCGCGGGGGTAGCGGTAAACACCGGGGAGCTGTTTTTT. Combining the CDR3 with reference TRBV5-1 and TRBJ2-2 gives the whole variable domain KAGVTQTPRYLIKTRGQQVTLSCSPISGHRSVSWYQQTPGQGLQFLFEYFSETQRNKGNFPGRFSGRQFSNSRSEMNVSTLELGDSALYLCASSPAGVAVNTGELFFGEGSRLTVL.